Listed below are T cell receptor beta chains from one sample, sequenced in a study of early T cells in non-severe SARS-CoV-2 infection. One entry per CDR3 protein, called by TCRdb with MiXCR from the 5' RACE reads. Here the sample spans under 85,000 distinct CDR3 sequences, approximately 12% being singletons. Sequences were obtained from whole blood. Every receptor here comes from an adult who was a healthcare worker with PCR-confirmed SARS-CoV-2 infection or an uninfected control (not recorded which). Both conserved end residues are part of each CDR3. The size entry is marked missing in some rows and otherwise reads once, few, many or a size class.

>TRBV20-1|many|TRBJ2-1
CSAREGSNEQFF
>TRBV10-3|.|TRBJ2-3
CAISLGDTQYF
>TRBV7-8|many|TRBJ2-5
CASSLRGFQETQYF
>TRBV5-1|few|TRBJ2-7
CASSLGGWRSYEQYF
>TRBV7-2|many|TRBJ1-6
CASSAGQGSPLHF
>TRBV10-3|many|TRBJ2-1
CAISGTSGGEGEQFF
>TRBV6-1|few|TRBJ2-1
CASSLWRNNEQFF
>TRBV5-1|many|TRBJ2-7
CASSLVFRGSGEQYF
>TRBV5-1|few|TRBJ2-2
CASSSSSRVVAGELFF
>TRBV11-1|.|TRBJ2-7
CASSETGATYEQYF
>TRBV12-5|.|TRBJ2-5
CASGSVQGGGETQYF
>TRBV6-1|many|TRBJ2-5
CASSPGLGGKTQYF
>TRBV29-1|.|TRBJ1-1
CSVDEAGGFTEAFF
>TRBV3-1|few|TRBJ1-1
CASSHGESTEAFF
>TRBV5-4|few|TRBJ2-7
CASSMPGTGIYEQYF
>TRBV3-1|.|TRBJ1-2
CASSQEDAWGYTF
>TRBV7-2|many|TRBJ2-2
CASSRGGGGTTGELFF
>TRBV20-1|many|TRBJ2-4
CSAREVSGFIQYF
>TRBV6-5|.|TRBJ2-7
CASSSGPEQYF
>TRBV18|many|TRBJ2-1
CASSPRGGLYNEQFF
>TRBV18|few|TRBJ1-5
CASSPGQGTGPQHF
>TRBV18|many|TRBJ2-2
CASSPRQMNTGELFF
>TRBV4-1|many|TRBJ1-1
CASSQVPALNTEAFF
>TRBV7-9|many|TRBJ1-1
CASSPYTEAFF
>TRBV5-1|.|TRBJ2-5
CASSRTSQETQYF
>TRBV4-1|few|TRBJ2-5
CASSPVGFQETQYF
>TRBV4-3|.|TRBJ1-4
CASSPTAWGNEKLFF
>TRBV20-1|few|TRBJ2-4
CSARFWGSPGAKNIQYF
>TRBV6-5|many|TRBJ1-4
CASGTADEKLFF
>TRBV3-1|.|TRBJ1-6
CASSYRGLSSSPLHF
>TRBV5-1|many|TRBJ1-1
CASSLLGYTEAFF
>TRBV7-9|many|TRBJ1-5
CASSLGLGNQPQHF
>TRBV6-1|.|TRBJ1-4
CASSEISLSNEKLFF
>TRBV7-3|many|TRBJ2-2
CASSPRGGAGNGELFF
>TRBV30|few|TRBJ1-1
CAWGDRGREAFF
>TRBV29-1|many|TRBJ2-1
CSVASGGATGQFF
>TRBV5-1|many|TRBJ1-6
CASSTGQGASPLHF
>TRBV2|many|TRBJ1-4
CASSEVTWGVANEKLFF
>TRBV5-7|.|TRBJ2-1
CASTLWTSGGPIIKFF
>TRBV19|few|TRBJ2-7
CASSSRTGRQGEQYF
>TRBV7-6|.|TRBJ2-5
CASSSPGRQGAKETQYF
>TRBV7-9|many|TRBJ1-1
CASSLGGAGSTEAFF
>TRBV5-1|many|TRBJ1-3
CASSLSTGGNTIYF
>TRBV6-1|many|TRBJ1-1
CASSLALNTEAFF
>TRBV24-1|many|TRBJ2-3
CATSDFGQREGRSTDTQYF
>TRBV10-3|few|TRBJ2-3
CAISEGTSGSDTQYF
>TRBV6-1|many|TRBJ1-1
CASSEQGGHTEAFF
>TRBV29-1|many|TRBJ2-7
CSVEERGAYEQYF
>TRBV12-3/TRBV12-4|.|TRBJ2-2
CASSPRGLAGGPNTGELFF
>TRBV20-1|few|TRBJ2-1
CSASPGLATGEQFF
>TRBV15|few|TRBJ1-1
CATSGTTGYTEAFF
>TRBV4-3|many|TRBJ1-1
CASSQVDRGSTEAFF
>TRBV29-1|many|TRBJ2-4
CSVEVQALAKNIQYF